This is a list of T cell receptor beta chains from one sample in a study of T-cell memory formation after mild COVID-19. TCRdb redid the calling of the 5' RACE reads with MiXCR, one entry per CDR3 protein. The sample shows roughly 310,000 distinct CDR3 sequences, approximately 15% of them seen only once. Sequenced: PBMCs or a T cell subset sorted from them (not recorded which). Receptors originate from a man between 18 and 35 years old who had mild COVID-19 (a few samples of this study predate the infection). Cell type and time point are not known. CDR3s include the opening cysteine and the closing phenylalanine or tryptophan. A D gene is named only where the DNA matches it firmly. Size values are once, few and many counts, or a class for expanded clones, and some rows have none.

TRBJ2-7	-	TRBV5-4	TRBD2	TGTGCCAGCCATCCTAGCGGCCTCAATAACGAGCAGTACTTC	CASHPSGLNNEQYF
TRBJ2-7	-	TRBV3-1	-	TGTGCCAGCAGCTCGGTGTGGGACGAGCAGTACTTC	CASSSVWDEQYF
TRBJ2-2	few	TRBV6-1	-	TGTGCCAGCAGGGGCGCGAACACCGGGGAGCTGTTTTTT	CASRGANTGELFF
TRBJ2-3	-	TRBV20-1	-	TGCAGTGCTGCGGGACTTCGCACAGATACGCAGTATTTT	CSAAGLRTDTQYF
TRBJ1-1	many	TRBV9	-	TGTGCCAGCAGCGTGCAGGGTACGAACACTGAAGCTTTCTTT	CASSVQGTNTEAFF
TRBJ2-1	few	TRBV27	-	TGTGCCAGCAGTTTATCGAGACAGCTATACAATGAGCAGTTCTTC	CASSLSRQLYNEQFF
TRBJ2-5	-	TRBV9	-	TGTGCCAGCAGCCCGAGAGCCCAGGGTAAAGAGACCCAGTACTTC	CASSPRAQGKETQYF
TRBJ1-2	few	TRBV14	-	TGTGCCAGCAGCGCGCGGACCACAGGGTACGGCTACACCTTC	CASSARTTGYGYTF
TRBJ2-1	many	TRBV20-1	-	TGCAGTGCCGATGCGCGCAGGGGCAACAATGAGCAGTTCTTC	CSADARRGNNEQFF
TRBJ1-1	-	TRBV2	TRBD1	TGTGCCAGCAGAGCCGGACAGGGGGCGCGGGACACTGAAGCTTTCTTT	CASRAGQGARDTEAFF
TRBJ2-3	-	TRBV7-9	TRBD1	TGTGCCAGCAGTCGGACAGGGTGGACAGATACGCAGTATTTT	CASSRTGWTDTQYF
TRBJ1-2	many	TRBV6-5	-	TGTGCCAGCAGTTACTGGGGACGCTACTACACCTTC	CASSYWGRYYTF
TRBJ2-5	-	TRBV7-2	-	TGTGCCAGCAGCTTAGCGCAGTACCAAGAGACCCAGTACTTC	CASSLAQYQETQYF
TRBJ2-1	few	TRBV5-1	TRBD2	TGCGCCAGCAGCTTGAGCGGGGTTTCATACAATGAGCAGTTCTTC	CASSLSGVSYNEQFF
TRBJ2-1	-	TRBV12-3/TRBV12-4	TRBD2	TGTGCCAGCAGTTCCCCCGGGGGGTTGGGCGATGAGCAGTTCTTC	CASSSPGGLGDEQFF
TRBJ2-6	-	TRBV27	TRBD1	TGTGCCAGCAGCGGACAGGGGTTCTCTGGGGCCAACGTCCTGACTTTC	CASSGQGFSGANVLTF
TRBJ1-2	-	TRBV6-5	-	TGTGCCAGCAGTTACTCGATGAGGAGGTCGAATGGCTACACCTTC	CASSYSMRRSNGYTF
TRBJ2-1	-	TRBV12-3/TRBV12-4	-	TGTGCCAGCAGTTTAGGGTTTGGGGGGGCCGACTCCCTCTCCTACAATGAGCAGTTCTTC	CASSLGFGGADSLSYNEQFF
TRBJ1-5	-	TRBV3-1	-	TGTGCCAGCAGCCAAGATACGGGAGTTGGCAATCAGCCCCAGCATTTT	CASSQDTGVGNQPQHF
TRBJ1-2	few	TRBV4-3	-	TGCGCCAGCAGCCAAGAAGACTGGAGAAACTATGGCTACACCTTC	CASSQEDWRNYGYTF
TRBJ2-3	few	TRBV4-2	-	TGTGCCAGCAGCCAAGATACCGGGATGGATACGCAGTATTTT	CASSQDTGMDTQYF
TRBJ2-5	few	TRBV5-1	-	TGCGCCAGCAGCTTGATGAGGGAAGAGACCCAGTACTTC	CASSLMREETQYF
TRBJ1-3	few	TRBV11-2	TRBD1	TGTGCCAGCAGCTCAGGACAGGCAAAACTCTCTGGAAACACCATATATTTT	CASSSGQAKLSGNTIYF
TRBJ2-7	-	TRBV24-1	-	TGTGCCCCCCGGTCCGGCGAGCAGTACTTC	CAPRSGEQYF
TRBJ2-5	-	TRBV7-9	-	TGTGCCAGCAGCTTCGAGATCCAAGAGACCCAGTACTTC	CASSFEIQETQYF
TRBJ1-5	many	TRBV4-1	-	TGCGCCAGCAGCCAGGGCAATCAGCCCCAGCATTTT	CASSQGNQPQHF
TRBJ2-1	-	TRBV5-6	TRBD2	TGTGCCAGCAGCTTGTGGTCGGGGGGGCTGAATGAGCAGTTCTTC	CASSLWSGGLNEQFF
TRBJ1-1	-	TRBV6-1	-	TGTGCCGTCGTCGTAAAGGGTACGGCTGAAGCTTTCTTT	CAVVVKGTAEAFF
TRBJ1-6	-	TRBV3-1	TRBD1	TGTGCCAGCAGCCCCTGGGACAGCAATTCACCCCTCCACTTT	CASSPWDSNSPLHF
TRBJ2-1	few	TRBV9	-	TGTGCCAGCAGCGAGGGGGGAAGCTCCTACAATGAGCAGTTCTTC	CASSEGGSSYNEQFF
TRBJ1-5	many	TRBV6-5	TRBD1	TGTGCCAGCAGTGTCCGTGGGACAGGGGGCCGAAATCAGCCCCAGCATTTT	CASSVRGTGGRNQPQHF
TRBJ1-2	-	TRBV7-9	-	TGTGCCAGCAGCTTAAGGAATGGCTACACCTTC	CASSLRNGYTF
TRBJ1-4	-	TRBV12-3/TRBV12-4	-	TGTGCCAGCAGTTTTTCCGGGCAGGGAGAAAAACTGTTTTTT	CASSFSGQGEKLFF
TRBJ2-2	many	TRBV12-3/TRBV12-4	TRBD2	TGTGCCAGCAGTTTCGCGGACGGGGGGGCCACCGGGGAGCTGTTTTTT	CASSFADGGATGELFF
TRBJ1-1	-	TRBV12-3/TRBV12-4	-	TGTGCCAGCAGCTTGGACACGAACACTGAAGCTTTCTTT	CASSLDTNTEAFF
TRBJ1-1	few	TRBV18	-	TGTGCCAGCTCACCTTCCCCGGACACTGAAGCTTTCTTT	CASSPSPDTEAFF
TRBJ2-5	few	TRBV6-5	-	TGTGCCAGCAGTTCCGGGTTCCAAGAGACCCAGTACTTC	CASSSGFQETQYF
TRBJ2-5	-	TRBV4-3	-	TGCGCCAGCAGCCAAGAATGGGGGGCGCGGACCCAGTACTTC	CASSQEWGARTQYF
TRBJ1-2	few	TRBV7-8	-	TGTGCCAGCAGCTTAGGCGACATTTATACCTATGGCTACACCTTC	CASSLGDIYTYGYTF
TRBJ2-1	-	TRBV5-1	-	TGCGCCAGCAGCGGCGGCAGCCCTTACAATGAGCAGTTCTTC	CASSGGSPYNEQFF
TRBJ1-1	-	TRBV7-9	-	TGTGCCAGCAGCGAATATGCCACGGGACCGGCCAACACTGAAGCTTTCTTT	CASSEYATGPANTEAFF